This is a list of T cell receptor beta chains from one sample in a study of blood T cell repertoires in COVID-19. Profiling relied on immunoSEQ multiplex PCR, and the TCRdb table lists in-frame clones only, not all of them. The sample lists about 250,000 clones, around 89% seen once, with about 5.9% in the top ten. Sample: peripheral blood. The receptors here all came from a woman aged 30 to 39 with COVID-19, enrolled during active disease. The CDR3 runs from the conserved cysteine through the conserved F or W. D genes are given only for firm matches. The size entry is marked missing in some rows and otherwise reads once, few, many or a size class.

d_call | clone_size | j_call | v_call | cdr3_nt | cdr3_aa
TRBD1 | NA | TRBJ1-2 | TRBV19 | TGTGCCAGTAGTATGAAGAGCCCGACAGGGGCCGGTGGCTACACCTTC | CASSMKSPTGAGGYTF
NA | NA | TRBJ2-1 | TRBV7-9 | TGTGCCAGCAGCCCCCAGCGCAATGAGCAGTTCTTC | CASSPQRNEQFF
NA | NA | TRBJ2-3 | TRBV12-3/TRBV12-4 | TGTGCCAGCAGTTTAGGGCAGACAGATACGCAGTATTTT | CASSLGQTDTQYF
NA | NA | TRBJ1-6 | TRBV11-1 | TGTGCCAGCAGTCGGGGTCGGGGTAATTCACCCCTCCACTTT | CASSRGRGNSPLHF
TRBD2 | NA | TRBJ2-1 | TRBV3-1/TRBV3-2 | TGTGCCAGCAGCCGCGGGACTAGAAACTACAATGAGCAGTTCTTC | CASSRGTRNYNEQFF
NA | NA | TRBJ1-3 | TRBV7-9 | TGTGCCAGCAGCACCCGCCGGGAAACAATCCAAAACACCATATATTTT | CASSTRRETIQNTIYF
NA | NA | TRBJ2-6 | TRBV11-2 | TGTGCCAGCAGCCCGGGACACCGGGTGTACTCTGGGGCCAACGTCCTGACTTTC | CASSPGHRVYSGANVLTF
NA | NA | TRBJ2-5 | TRBV29-1 | TGCAGCGTTGTAGGGGTTGGAGAGACCCAGTACTTC | CSVVGVGETQYF
TRBD1 | NA | TRBJ1-3 | TRBV18 | TGTGCCAGCTCACCCCGGACAGGGGCTATCTCTGGAAACACCATATATTTT | CASSPRTGAISGNTIYF
TRBD1 | NA | TRBJ2-7 | TRBV2 | TGTGCCAGCAGTGGGGGACAGGGGCGTCCCTACGAGCAGTACTTC | CASSGGQGRPYEQYF
TRBD1 | NA | TRBJ2-7 | TRBV29-1 | TGCAGCGTGCTGACAGGGTACGAGCAGTACTTC | CSVLTGYEQYF
TRBD1 | once | TRBJ2-7 | TRBV13 | TGTGCCAGCAGCCGGAGGACCGGGACAGCCTACGAGCAGTACTTC | CASSRRTGTAYEQYF
NA | NA | TRBJ1-3 | TRBV4-1 | TGCGCCAGCAGCGACATCGGACATCGCGGAAACACCATATATTTT | CASSDIGHRGNTIYF
NA | few | TRBJ2-3 | TRBV28 | TGTGCCAGCAACTTTAACCCCAGGCCCGATACGCAGTATTTT | CASNFNPRPDTQYF
TRBD2 | NA | TRBJ2-4 | TRBV28 | TGTGCCAGCAGGAGCGGGGGGGCCAAAAACATTCAGTACTTC | CASRSGGAKNIQYF
TRBD2 | NA | TRBJ2-2 | TRBV4-1 | TGCGCCAGCAGCCCAAAGTCGCGGGAGAACGGGGAGCTGTTTTTT | CASSPKSRENGELFF